Shown below are 12 T cell receptor beta chains from a single sample sequenced in a study of shared clonotypes between healthy human individuals. This table comes from immunoSEQ multiplex PCR, and its TCRdb copy is limited to in-frame clones, with some not included. In the table there are some 2.4 million clones, 93% of which are singletons. Sequenced sample: naive CD4+ T cells from PBMCs. Subset described: CD45RA+ positively selected. Source of these receptors: a man between 18 and 35 years old in good health. Some clones in this sample may be carry-over from other donors' samples.

Concerning this clone itself: One end of the junction varies from germline; a read error may be responsible. The chain has TRBV28 and TRBJ1-2, with D possibly being TRBD1 (5 bases). The CDR3 is 9 amino acids. Germline V lookup: CDR1 MDHEN, CDR2 SYDVKM. The CDR3 DNA reads TGTGCCAGCAGTGACCTTCAGGGCTTC. Translating it yields CASSDLQGF.

The V and J genes are TRBV5-1 and TRBJ1-1, with 7 bases identical to TRBD1. The CDR3 is 15 amino acids. V gave up 2 bases and J gave up 4 bases; unmatched junction bases: 8. The germline V gene encodes CDR1 SGHRS and CDR2 YFSETQ. CDR3 region: CASSLEGGRTTEAFF. The DNA of the CDR3 is TGCGCCAGCAGCTTAGAAGGGGGCAGGACCACTGAAGCTTTCTTT.

The chain employs TRBV4-2 and TRBJ2-5, with D perhaps assigned TRBD1 or TRBD2 (5 bases each). The CDR3 consists of 11 residues. CDR1 is LGHNA and CDR2 is YNFKEQ in the germline V gene. V lost 4 bases and J lost 5, with 5 bases in between. Written as DNA, the CDR3 is TGTGCCAGCAGCCGGGGGGAGACCCAGTACTTC. This gives the protein CASSRGETQYF.

The count of this clone is one. This same CDR3 is encoded by further DNA sequences in the sample. The chain uses TRBV5-1 and TRBJ2-5; D gene uncertain. This CDR3 has 10 amino acids. CDR1 and CDR2 (germline): SGHRS, YFSETQ. Trimming removed 4 bases at V and 5 bases at J, with 3 bases between. This CDR3 reads CASSGETQYF. The CDR3 DNA sequence: TGCGCCAGCAGCGGGGAGACCCAGTACTTC.

On this clone itself: This sample includes further DNA sequences coding for the same CDR3. This chain links TRBV10-3 with TRBJ1-1, with 7 nucleotides matching TRBD1. Trimming cost V 0 bases and J 8 bases; bases outside gene matches: 6. The CDR3 loop spans 14 amino acids. The germline V gene encodes CDR1 ENHRY and CDR2 SYGVKD. Here the CDR3 reads CAISESSGGAEAFF. For the CDR3, the DNA is TGTGCCATCAGTGAGTCGTCAGGGGGAGCCGAAGCTTTCTTT.

The gene calls are TRBV7-9 and TRBJ1-1; TRBD1 is a possible D gene (6 bases). The germline CDR1 and CDR2 sequences are SEHNR and FQNEAQ (reference sequence). V lost 6 bases and J lost 1, with 18 bases in between. The CDR3 runs to 16 residues. For the CDR3, the DNA is TGTGCCAGCAGACCCGGTCCCAGGGGTTCGAACACTGAAGCTTTCTTT. Protein: CASRPGPRGSNTEAFF.

This rearrangement joins TRBV11-3 to TRBJ2-3; D gene unclear. The CDR3 is made up of 15 amino acids. With 5 bases removed from V and 2 bases from J, the gap between germline ends came to 14 bases. Germline V gives CDR1 SGHNT, CDR2 YENEEA. CDR3 sequence (DNA): TGTGCCAGCAGCCCCGGCGGCTCAAACACAGATACGCAGTATTTT. This gives the protein CASSPGGSNTDTQYF.

The gene calls are TRBV18 and TRBJ2-5; TRBD1 might be the D (7 bases). V was clipped by 2 bases and J by 4 bases, with 14 bases between them. Germline V gene lookup returns CDR1 KGHSH and CDR2 LQKENI. The CDR3 has 15 amino acids. The CDR3 region is CASSPWQGGGETQYF. The CDR3 coding sequence is TGTGCCAGCTCACCATGGCAGGGGGGAGGAGAGACCCAGTACTTC.

Notes on this clone: Other DNA sequences from this sample encode an identical CDR3 as well. This sequence joins TRBV11-3 and TRBJ2-7, with 8 bases fitting TRBD2. Unmatched junction bases numbered 2, after V lost 1 base and J lost 0 bases. The CDR3 is 15 amino acids. The germline CDR1 and CDR2 sequences are SGHNT and YENEEA. CDR3 in amino acids: CASSLGTSGSYEQYF. The CDR3, as DNA: TGTGCCAGCAGCTTAGGTACTAGCGGCTCCTACGAGCAGTACTTC.

As regards this clone: The sample has other DNA sequences that encode this CDR3 too. The rearrangement joins TRBV18 to TRBJ1-2, with 7 bases matching TRBD1. CDR3 length: 15 residues. The junction had 6 bases not matched to a gene; V was cut back by 3 bases and J by 2 bases. CDR1 and CDR2 (germline): KGHSH, LQKENI. CDR3 coding DNA: TGTGCCAGCTCACCCGCAGGACAGGCGAACTATGGCTACACCTTC. Protein: CASSPAGQANYGYTF.

The chain couples TRBV28 to TRBJ2-7; maybe TRBD1 (6 bases). This CDR3 comprises 14 residues. Looked up from germline, CDR1 is MDHEN and CDR2 is SYDVKM. Trimming left V 6 bases short and J 2 bases short, with 14 bases between. CDR3 residues: CASRPQGVPYEQYF. The CDR3 bases are TGTGCCAGCAGACCACAGGGAGTCCCCTACGAGCAGTACTTC.

The chain is built from TRBV28 and TRBJ1-4; 9 nucleotides agree with TRBD1. Germline V gives CDR1 MDHEN, CDR2 SYDVKM. After removal of 6 bases from V and 0 bases from J, the junction contained 8 bases not matched to a gene. The CDR3 is made up of 17 amino acids. In DNA, the CDR3 is TGTGCCAGCAGCCCGAGGACAGGGGTTGCAACTAATGAAAAACTGTTTTTT. This gives the protein CASSPRTGVATNEKLFF.